This is a list of T cell receptor beta chains from one sample in a study of T-cell reconstitution after alpha-beta-depleted transplantation in children. TCRdb analysed the PCR reads with MiXCR anew, one entry per CDR3 protein. The sample has hundreds of thousands of distinct CDR3 sequences, approximately 22% seen once. The input for sequencing was PBMCs, mostly from graft donor cells, taken 360 days after TCRalphabeta/CD19-depleted stem cell transplant. Receptor source: a boy in the first two years of life who had a stem cell transplant for acute myeloid leukemia, so the T cells may come from the graft donor. CDR3s include the opening cysteine and the closing phenylalanine or tryptophan.

cdr3_aa: CATSRVAPRGETQYF
j_call: TRBJ2-5
v_call: TRBV15

cdr3_aa: CASSLDPSFAYEQYF
j_call: TRBJ2-7
v_call: TRBV27

cdr3_aa: CASRRTDVEAFF
j_call: TRBJ1-1
v_call: TRBV5-5

cdr3_aa: CSAHLAGVQETQYF
j_call: TRBJ2-5
v_call: TRBV20-1

cdr3_aa: CASISRASNTEAFF
j_call: TRBJ1-1
v_call: TRBV5-5

cdr3_aa: CASSMPGGQETQYF
j_call: TRBJ2-5
v_call: TRBV7-9

cdr3_aa: CSATQPGHLPRLFF
j_call: TRBJ1-4
v_call: TRBV20-1

cdr3_aa: CASSSAASYEQYF
j_call: TRBJ2-7
v_call: TRBV7-9

cdr3_aa: CASSTGAGNQPQHF
j_call: TRBJ1-5
v_call: TRBV12-3/TRBV12-4

cdr3_aa: CSVGWPGPNEQFF
j_call: TRBJ2-1
v_call: TRBV29-1

cdr3_aa: CDPKLWGQGKETQYF
j_call: TRBJ2-5
v_call: TRBV12-3/TRBV12-4

cdr3_aa: CASTTGGTGELFF
j_call: TRBJ2-2
v_call: TRBV12-3/TRBV12-4

cdr3_aa: CASSSSGVAQITQYF
j_call: TRBJ2-3
v_call: TRBV7-2

cdr3_aa: CASSIPPGRAFF
j_call: TRBJ1-1
v_call: TRBV27

cdr3_aa: CASSALQGAGTEAFF
j_call: TRBJ1-1
v_call: TRBV5-1

cdr3_aa: CASSGLTGDEDQPQHF
j_call: TRBJ1-5
v_call: TRBV10-1

cdr3_aa: CASSPGQPIYGGYTF
j_call: TRBJ1-2
v_call: TRBV18

cdr3_aa: CASSLGQDLNEKLFF
j_call: TRBJ1-4
v_call: TRBV7-9

cdr3_aa: CSARGGGERQPQHF
j_call: TRBJ1-5
v_call: TRBV20-1

cdr3_aa: CSASDGSATNEKLFF
j_call: TRBJ1-4
v_call: TRBV20-1

cdr3_aa: CASSQSGEISGAKNIQYF
j_call: TRBJ2-4
v_call: TRBV23-1

cdr3_aa: CSAGGRQPQHF
j_call: TRBJ1-5
v_call: TRBV20-1

cdr3_aa: CASSFGGAEETQYF
j_call: TRBJ2-5
v_call: TRBV5-1